What follows describes a single T cell receptor (beta chain). Its cognate antigen has yet to be identified. The record has no base qualities; no much larger clone is one base away. Trimming accounts for 6 bases at V and 2 bases at J, while the number of junction bases matched to no gene is 5. There are 14 amino acids in the CDR3, from cysteine to phenylalanine inclusive. Only CDR3 DNA is held: 42 bases, read in frame from base 1. Looking up the germline V gene yields CDR1 SQVTM and CDR2 ANQGSEA. The method behind the library was the immunoSEQ multiplex PCR assay. Drawn from immuneACCESS, this table holds only the in-frame rearrangements with V and J called that TCRdb kept. Clones are partly lost; checked studies trace under half to an unresolved V gene and leave the rest unexplained. In this sample the table shows tens of thousands of clones, roughly 93% of which occur a single time. The ten biggest clones cover under 0.3% of the sample.

The data were taken from a study of technical replicates of blood from several donors (dated by TCRdb to about 2017). This sequence uses TRBV29-1 and TRBJ1-4; TRBD1 fits 8 bases in the junction. The TCR comes from a human donor in good health. The sequencing input was T cells isolated from PBMCs. The DNA is TGCAGCGTGCGAAACAGGGGGACTAATGAAAAACTGTTTTTT. The resulting protein is CSVRNRGTNEKLFF.